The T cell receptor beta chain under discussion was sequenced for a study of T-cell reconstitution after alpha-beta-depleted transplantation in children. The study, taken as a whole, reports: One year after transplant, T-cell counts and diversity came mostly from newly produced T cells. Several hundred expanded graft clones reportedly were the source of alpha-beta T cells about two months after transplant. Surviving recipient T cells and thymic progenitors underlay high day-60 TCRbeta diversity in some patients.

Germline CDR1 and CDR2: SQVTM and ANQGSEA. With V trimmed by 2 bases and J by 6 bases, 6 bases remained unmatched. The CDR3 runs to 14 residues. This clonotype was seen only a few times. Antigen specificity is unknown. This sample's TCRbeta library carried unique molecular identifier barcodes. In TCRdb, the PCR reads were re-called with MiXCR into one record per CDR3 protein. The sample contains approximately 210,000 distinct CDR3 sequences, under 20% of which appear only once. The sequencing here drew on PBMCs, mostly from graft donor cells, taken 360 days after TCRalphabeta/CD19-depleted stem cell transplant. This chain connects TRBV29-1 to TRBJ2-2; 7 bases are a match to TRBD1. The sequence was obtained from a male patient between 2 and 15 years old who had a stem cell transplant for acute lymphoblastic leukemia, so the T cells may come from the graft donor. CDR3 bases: TGCAGCGTTGAAATGGGGCAGGGGGCCGGGGAGCTGTTTTTT. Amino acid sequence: CSVEMGQGAGELFF.